The T cell receptor (beta chain) under discussion was sequenced for a study of cytomegalovirus exposure and HLA in healthy donors. This CDR3 region has 15 residues. Unmatched junction bases numbered 6, after V lost 1 base and J lost 4 bases. The V gene's germline CDR1 is LNHNV and CDR2 YYDKDF (reference sequence). Vbeta (60) and Jbeta (13) primers were used in the PCR. Profiling relied on immunoSEQ multiplex PCR, and the TCRdb table lists in-frame clones only, not all of them. Seen here are 150,000 to 200,000 clones, 70% to 85% observed once, and the top ten hold 3.4%. V is TRBV15 and J is TRBJ2-7; TRBD1 matches at 8 bases. The sample comprised PBMCs. This clonotype was obtained from a man aged 35-49 years in good health and CMV-seropositive. CDR3 protein: CATSRVRGLSYEQYF. CDR3 DNA sequence: TGTGCCACCAGCAGAGTCAGGGGGCTTTCGTACGAGCAGTACTTC. Full variable domain (rest looked up from reference TRBV15 and TRBJ2-7): DAMVIQNPRYQVTQFGKPVTLSCSQTLNHNVMYWYQQKSSQAPKLLFHYYDKDFNNEADTPDNFQSRRPNTSFCFLDIRSPGLGDTAMYLCATSRVRGLSYEQYFGPGTRLTVT.